Shown below are 11 T cell receptor beta chains from a single sample sequenced in a study of CXCR3-negative and CXCR3-positive naive CD8 T cells. TRB cDNA was prepared as libraries by UMI-labeled 5' RACE. TCRdb reanalyzed the 5' RACE reads and collapses them to one entry per CDR3 protein, without DNA. In total, the table holds about 41,000 distinct CDR3 sequences. The specimen sequenced was memory CD8+ T cells from blood. The receptors originated from a human donor in good health. Some clones in this sample may be carry-over from other donors' samples.

The V gene is TRBV28, the J gene TRBJ1-2; the TCRdb call, TRBD1, lacks DNA for checking. In germline, CDR1 is MDHEN, CDR2 SYDVKM. The CDR3 has 16 amino acids. CDR3 in amino acids: CASSSGQGHYFYGYTF.

This chain uses TRBV6-6 with TRBJ2-3; TCRdb names TRBD2, which stays unverified in the absence of DNA. The CDR3 consists of 14 residues. Per germline, CDR1 MNHNY and CDR2 SVGAGI (reference sequence). The CDR3 region is CASGPQIESDTQYF.

The chain uses TRBV5-1 and TRBJ1-5. This CDR3 spans 13 amino acids. CDR1 is SGHRS, CDR2 YFSETQ, per germline. This CDR3 reads CASSWGLDQPQHF.

Measured by frequency, this clonotype is large. The chain is built from TRBV20-1 and TRBJ1-5. The length of the CDR3 is 15 residues. Germline values: CDR1 DFQATT, CDR2 SNEGSKA (reference sequence). CDR3 sequence reads: CSARDMGEGNQPQHF.

The chain combines TRBV11-1 with TRBJ2-3. Germline V gene data show CDR1 as SGHAT and CDR2 as FQDESV (reference sequence). The CDR3 runs to 16 residues. The CDR3 protein is CASSLADGHATDTQYF.

This clonotype counts as large by frequency. This chain connects TRBV6-5 to TRBJ1-6. The CDR3 is 14 amino acids. Germline V CDR1 and CDR2: MNHEY, SVGAGI. The CDR3: CASSQDFYNSPLHF.

The CDR3 is CSGDRGEYGYTF. This chain uses TRBV29-1 with TRBJ1-2; no DNA is available, so the TRBD1 call from TCRdb remains unchecked. The CDR3 has 12 amino acids. CDR1 is SQVTM, CDR2 ANQGSEA, per germline.

The V call is TRBV11-3, the J call TRBJ2-1; there is no DNA to check the TCRdb D call of TRBD1. Germline CDR1 is SGHNT and CDR2 is YENEEA. This CDR3 comprises 18 residues. The CDR3: CASSLARGGDSHYNEQFF.

The V and J genes are TRBV7-3 and TRBJ2-2; TCRdb designates TRBD1, a call that cannot be tested without DNA. Germline-derived CDR1 and CDR2 are SGHTA and FQGTGA. This CDR3 contains 14 residues. The CDR3 spells CASSLDTSTGELFF.

This chain joins TRBV4-3 and TRBJ1-5; TCRdb selects TRBD1, and the lack of DNA leaves this call unchecked. There are 15 residues in the CDR3. CDR1 LGHNA and CDR2 YSLEER come from the germline V gene. The CDR3 spells CASSQVMGQGQPQHF.

The rearrangement joins TRBV5-1 to TRBJ1-1; TCRdb lists TRBD1, though no DNA is available to test this call. Germline V gives CDR1 SGHRS, CDR2 YFSETQ. The CDR3 has 14 residues. CDR3 in amino acids: CASSHRGGNTEAFF.